This TCR beta chain was sequenced in a study of immune evolution from preneoplasia to lung adenocarcinoma. Looking at the study overall: HLA loss of heterozygosity: about 7% AIS, about 15% MIA, about 35% ADC, none AAH. Whole-study results and caveats: Later-stage lesions appeared to have more T cells, more diversity, less clonality.

About this clone: The antigen remains undetermined. A far larger clone is one nucleotide away, so this likely arose from a read error.

Germline loops: CDR1 SGDLS, CDR2 YYNGEE. The CDR3 is made up of 12 amino acids. The V end was cut by 3 bases, the J end by 7 bases, with 8 bases between. This table comes from immunoSEQ multiplex PCR, and its TCRdb copy is limited to in-frame clones, with some not included. There are 10,000 to 13,000 clones in the sample; approximately 85% occur only once, and around 3.5% lies in the top ten. The chain couples TRBV9 to TRBJ2-1; a possible D gene is TRBD1 (6 bases). This clonotype originated in a person aged 70 to 79 with lung adenocarcinoma. The sequenced material came from FFPE minimally invasive lung adenocarcinoma tissue. Here the CDR3 reads CASSARGNEQFF. CDR3 sequence (DNA): TGTGCCAGCAGCGCCAGGGGTAATGAGCAGTTCTTC. Together with reference TRBV9 and TRBJ2-1, the CDR3 gives the full variable domain: DSGVTQTPKHLITATGQRVTLRCSPRSGDLSVYWYQQSLDQGLQFLIQYYNGEERAKGNILERFSAQQFPDLHSELNLSSLELGDSALYFCASSARGNEQFFGPGTRLTVL.